This T cell receptor beta chain derives from a study of blood T cell repertoires in COVID-19. The table came from immunoSEQ multiplex PCR; TCRdb's copy has only in-frame clones and leaves some out. The profile shows some 290,000 clones, roughly 90% of them singletons. This receptor was obtained from a woman aged 25 to 39 who had been exposed to COVID-19. Sequencing used PBMCs or T cells enriched from blood (not recorded which).

CDR3 bases: TGTGCCAGCAGCTTTCTAGCGGGGTGGAGCTCCTACAATGAGCAGTTCTTC. Protein product: CASSFLAGWSSYNEQFF. The chain carries TRBV7-8 and TRBJ2-1; 9 positions match TRBD2. Germline V gene data show CDR1 as SGHVS and CDR2 as FQNEAQ. This CDR3 region has 17 residues. J lost 0 bases, V lost 3 bases, and 6 bases had no gene match.